This T cell receptor beta chain was identified in a study of blood T cells in healthy people across ages (dated by TCRdb to between 2014 and 2016). At the level of the whole study: In model experiments, roughly one uniquely barcoded TCR beta cDNA molecule per two T cells was captured by template switching. The study measured age-related changes in TCR beta repertoire diversity using deep sequencing normalized with unique cDNA molecular identifiers. Four age groups were formed from the donors: young (average about 16 years), middle-aged (approximately 39), aged (around 62) and long-lived (about 80). Donors of different ages were randomly distributed across sequencing lanes to avoid experimental bias. Using the same blood draw, the study looked at two additional independent replicas of 1 million unique cDNA reads for two donors, one aged 18 to 29 and the other aged 80 or older.

Results and caveats for the whole study, not just this receptor: Bulk unsorted PBMC profiling prevented conclusive comparison of naive and antigen-experienced compartments. As age increased, observed TCR beta diversity per million T cells dropped in a roughly linear way, and a significant reduction was already evident by age about 40. Observed TCR beta diversity correlated strongly with the percentage of naive T cells measured by flow cytometry. Estimates of total diversity based on one million sequenced T cells were regarded as lower bounds and as underestimates. Because donor CMV infection status was unknown, age-related changes in expanded clonotypes were potentially confounded. Compared with the aged group, more naive CD4+ T cells, fewer expanded clones and increased TCR diversity were shown by the long-lived group, suggesting age selection.

Systemically healthy Caucasian individuals from Russia, approximately 39 in total and aged about 6 to 90 years, were included as donors. Roughly 10 milliliters of peripheral blood were drawn from each donor into EDTA-treated Vacutainer tubes. Ficoll-Paque density-gradient centrifugation was used to isolate PBMCs, with at least 7 million per sample. Trizol reagent was used to extract total RNA from PBMCs, with at least 5.5 micrograms per sample. The percentages of naive CD45RAhigh/CD27high T cells were determined by flow cytometry on a PBMC aliquot from every donor. About this clonotype: The clone's antigen remains unknown. This could be a read error, since a much larger clone is one nucleotide away.

From a lookup of the germline V gene (reference sequence), CDR1 and CDR2 are SEHNR and FQNEAQ. Including cysteine and phenylalanine, the CDR3 has 14 amino acids. Of all the DNA, just the CDR3 is kept, 42 bases in frame from base 1. Receptor amplification or capture employed 5' RACE. The sequencing machine was an Illumina HiSeq 2500. A second roughly 6 to 12 cycle PCR used a sample-barcoded 5' primer and a J-beta primer mix. A unique molecular identifier was introduced onto each TCR beta cDNA molecule by a template-switch 5' adaptor carrying 12 random nucleotides. Each sample yielded at least 3 million CDR3-containing paired-end reads. All of the RNA was converted into first-strand cDNA using the Mint cDNA synthesis kit, with a TRBC-specific oligonucleotide serving as the primer. After uracil-DNA glycosylase treatment, a first 18-cycle PCR used universal primers M1SS and BC2_uni_R on all cDNA. The study's processing was this. For normalization, 1 million high-quality reads, each with a distinct molecular identifier, were randomly selected from each sample. Reads with shared molecular identifiers were discarded instead of being binned into consensus sequences. MiTCR, with a Q25 quality threshold and the strictest error-elimination algorithm, was used for CDR3 identification, clonotype clustering and error correction. A nonparametric unseen species model with Euler transformation was used to estimate lower-bound total TCR beta diversity. The raw public reads went through TCRdb reprocessing: fastp at Q25, MiXCR clone calling, in-frame beta chains kept. Rows with a matching CDR3 protein are joined into one entry that keeps the most common DNA and genes. It is TCRdb's table, rather than the study itself, that gives the V and J calls and clone size. The sample table lists about 700,000 distinct CDR3 sequences, about 30% of them with a count of one. The biggest ten clones account for approximately 15% of the sample.

Sequencing was performed on blood. This sequence was found in a woman of 80 years or more in good health. Donor details come from another sample of the same person, matched by shared clones. The sequence is built from TRBV7-9 and TRBJ1-5, with TRBD1 perhaps the D gene, on 5 matching bases. The DNA is TGTGCCAGCGGGGCGGTGGACGTCAGACAGCCCCGGCATTTT. This encodes CASGAVDVRQPRHF.